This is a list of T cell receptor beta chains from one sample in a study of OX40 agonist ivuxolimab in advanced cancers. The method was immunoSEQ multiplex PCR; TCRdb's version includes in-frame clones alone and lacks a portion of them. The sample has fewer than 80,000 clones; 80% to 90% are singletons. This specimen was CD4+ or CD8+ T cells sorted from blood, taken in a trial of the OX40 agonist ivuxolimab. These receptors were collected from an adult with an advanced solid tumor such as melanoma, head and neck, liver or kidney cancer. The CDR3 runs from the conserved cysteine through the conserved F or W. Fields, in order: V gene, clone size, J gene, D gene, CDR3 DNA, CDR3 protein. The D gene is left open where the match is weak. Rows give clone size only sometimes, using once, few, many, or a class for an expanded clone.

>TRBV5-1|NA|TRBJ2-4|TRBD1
TGCGCCAGCAGCTTTGGGACAGAAAAAAACATTCAGTACTTC
CASSFGTEKNIQYF
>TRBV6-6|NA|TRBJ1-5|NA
TGTGCCAGCAGCTGGGGGACGGGAAATCAGCCCCAGCATTTT
CASSWGTGNQPQHF
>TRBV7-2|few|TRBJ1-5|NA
TGTGCCAGCAGCTTGGGCTCTAACGGGAATCAGCCCCAGCATTTT
CASSLGSNGNQPQHF
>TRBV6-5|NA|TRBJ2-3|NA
TGTGCCAGCAGTTACGGCGGGTCGGTCACAGATACGCAGTATTTT
CASSYGGSVTDTQYF
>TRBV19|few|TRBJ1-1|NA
TGTGCCAGTAGTATTACACCGCTCTCTGAAGCTTTCTTT
CASSITPLSEAFF
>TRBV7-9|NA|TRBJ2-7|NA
TGTGCCAGCAGCCCCATCAGGGGTACGTACGAGCAGTACTTC
CASSPIRGTYEQYF
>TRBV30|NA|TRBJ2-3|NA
TGTGCCTGGAGTGTAGAGGGAGGTCCTAGCACAGGGACGCAGTATTTT
CAWSVEGGPSTGTQYF
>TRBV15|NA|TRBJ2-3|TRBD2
TGTGCCACCAGCGACGAGCGGGACTCCTACCTTTACACAGATACGCAGTATTTT
CATSDERDSYLYTDTQYF
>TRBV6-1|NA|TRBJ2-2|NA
TGTGCCAGCAGTGAACAAAGTGGACAGAATACCGGGGAGCTGTTTTTT
CASSEQSGQNTGELFF
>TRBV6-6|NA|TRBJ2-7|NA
TGTGCCAGCAGTTACTCCTTGGAGAACTACGAGCAGTACTTC
CASSYSLENYEQYF
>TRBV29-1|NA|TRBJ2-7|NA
TGCAGCGTCAAGACCACGGGCTCCTACGAGCAGTACTTC
CSVKTTGSYEQYF
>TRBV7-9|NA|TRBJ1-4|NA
TGTGCCAGCATTCCCAGCCCGACGGGAAAACTGTTTTTT
CASIPSPTGKLFF
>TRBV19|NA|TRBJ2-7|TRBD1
TGTGCCAGTAGTGACAGGGCAGGCTACGAGCAGTACTTC
CASSDRAGYEQYF
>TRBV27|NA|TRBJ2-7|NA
TGTGCCAGCAGCTACGACTCCCGCGGGGAGCAGTACTTC
CASSYDSRGEQYF
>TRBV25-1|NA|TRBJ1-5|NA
TGTGCCAGCAGTGAAGGGGGGGAGGGTCAGCCCCAGCATTTT
CASSEGGEGQPQHF
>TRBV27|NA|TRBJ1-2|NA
TGTGCCAGCAGTTTATCGGCAGATACCTATGGCTACACCTTC
CASSLSADTYGYTF
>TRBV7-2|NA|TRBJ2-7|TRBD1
TGTGCCAGCAGCTCCCTGGGACAGGGTAGGACCGAGCAGTACTTC
CASSSLGQGRTEQYF
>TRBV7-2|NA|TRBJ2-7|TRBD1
TGTGCCAGCAGCCCTCAGACAGGGAGCCCCTACGAGCAGTACTTC
CASSPQTGSPYEQYF
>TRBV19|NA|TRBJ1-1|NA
TGTGCCAGTAGTACAAATAGGGGGGGCACTGAAGCTTTCTTT
CASSTNRGGTEAFF
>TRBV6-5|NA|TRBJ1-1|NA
TGTGCCAGCAGTCTCTCTTCTAACACTGAAGCTTTCTTT
CASSLSSNTEAFF
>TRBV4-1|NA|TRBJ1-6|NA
TGCGCCAGCAGCCAAGAAAGGGGGAGTTCACCCCTCCACTTT
CASSQERGSSPLHF
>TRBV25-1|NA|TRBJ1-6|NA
TGTGCCAGCAGACCGGGGATCGATAATTCACCCCTCCACTTT
CASRPGIDNSPLHF
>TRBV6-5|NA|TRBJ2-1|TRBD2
TGTGCCAGCACCCCCAAGCGGGGGGGCCTCAATGAGCAGTTCTTC
CASTPKRGGLNEQFF
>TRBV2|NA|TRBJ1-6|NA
TGTGCCAGCGGAGCGGGCACTACACTTAATTCACCCCTCCACTTT
CASGAGTTLNSPLHF
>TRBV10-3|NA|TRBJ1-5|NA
TGTGCCATCAGTGAGTCAGGTCCTCTATTCAATCAGCCCCAGCATTTT
CAISESGPLFNQPQHF
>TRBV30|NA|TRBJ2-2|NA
TGTGCCTGGACCTTCCCACAGGTCTTGGGAGAGACCGGGGAGCTGTTTTTT
CAWTFPQVLGETGELFF
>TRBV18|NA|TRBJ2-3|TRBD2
TGTGCCAGCTCACCCCGGTCTAGCGGCCGCACAGATACGCAGTATTTT
CASSPRSSGRTDTQYF
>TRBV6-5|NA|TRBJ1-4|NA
TGTGCCAGCACCGACAGTGCAACTAATGAAAAACTGTTTTTT
CASTDSATNEKLFF
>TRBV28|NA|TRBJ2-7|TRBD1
TGTGCCAGCAGAACGACAGGGGTCTACGAGCAGTACTTC
CASRTTGVYEQYF
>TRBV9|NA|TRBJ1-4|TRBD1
TGTGCCAGCAGCTTTGGACAGGGCTCTAATGAAAAACTGTTTTTT
CASSFGQGSNEKLFF
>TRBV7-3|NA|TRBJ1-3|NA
TGTGCCAGCTCCCTCTGGGGGCAAGGGAGCTCTGGAAACACCATATATTTT
CASSLWGQGSSGNTIYF
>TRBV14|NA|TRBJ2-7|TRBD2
TGTGCCAGCAGCCGAGACCCCCCTGGGGGGGGTCGGGACGAGCAGTACTTC
CASSRDPPGGGRDEQYF
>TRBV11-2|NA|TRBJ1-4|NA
TGTGCCAGCAGCTTAGATCGAGCCAGGGCAACTAATGAAAAACTGTTTTTT
CASSLDRARATNEKLFF
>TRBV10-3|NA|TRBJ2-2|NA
TGTGCCATCAGTGAGGGCGCCGGGGAGCTGTTTTTT
CAISEGAGELFF
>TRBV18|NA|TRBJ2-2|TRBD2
TGTGCCAGCTCGTCTTCTAGCGGGAATTCGAACACCGGGGAGCTGTTTTTT
CASSSSSGNSNTGELFF
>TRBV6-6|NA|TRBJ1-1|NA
TGTGCCAGCAGTTACCGAGGCGTTGAAGCTTTCTTT
CASSYRGVEAFF
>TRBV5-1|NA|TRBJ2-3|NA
TGCGCCAGCAGCTTCGACAGAGTTGGAGCAGATACGCAGTATTTT
CASSFDRVGADTQYF
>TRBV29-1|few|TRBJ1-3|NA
TGCAGCGTTGTTCCGGCGAGCTCTGGAAACACCATATATTTT
CSVVPASSGNTIYF
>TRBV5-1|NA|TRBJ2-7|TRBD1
TGCGCCAGCAGCTTGGTTACGACAGGGGATTACGAGCAGTACTTC
CASSLVTTGDYEQYF
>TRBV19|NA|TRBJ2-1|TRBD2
TGTGCCAGTATTTCTCCCGGGGGGACGTACAATGAGCAGTTCTTC
CASISPGGTYNEQFF
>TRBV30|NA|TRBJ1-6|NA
TGTGCCTGGAGTGGACTCACGGGTTCACCCCTCCACTTT
CAWSGLTGSPLHF
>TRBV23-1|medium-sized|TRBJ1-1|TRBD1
TGCGCCAGCAGTCAATCCATAGGACAGGGAGACTGCACTGAAGCTTTCTTT
CASSQSIGQGDCTEAFF
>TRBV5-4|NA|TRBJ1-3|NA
TGTGCCAGCAGCCGGGACCGAGGAAACACCATATATTTT
CASSRDRGNTIYF
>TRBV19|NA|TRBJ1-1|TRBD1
TGTGCCAGTAGTATCCAGGGGGTGAACACTGAAGCTTTCTTT
CASSIQGVNTEAFF
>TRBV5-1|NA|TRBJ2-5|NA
TGCGCCAGCAGCTTCCAAACTGAAGAGACCCAGTACTTC
CASSFQTEETQYF
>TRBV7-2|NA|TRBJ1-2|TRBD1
TGTGCCAGCAGCAGAGGGACAGGTATTAGGGATGGCTACACCTTC
CASSRGTGIRDGYTF
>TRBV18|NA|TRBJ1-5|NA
TGTGCCAGCTCACCGGGTGGGCCCGGGGGCAATCAGCCCCAGCATTTT
CASSPGGPGGNQPQHF
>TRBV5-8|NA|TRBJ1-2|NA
TGTGCCAGCAGCTTGGTTAGGAACTATGGCTACACCTTC
CASSLVRNYGYTF
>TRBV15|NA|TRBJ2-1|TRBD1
TGTGCCACCAGCAGAGATAGGCGGGACAGGGGTTACAATGAGCAGTTCTTC
CATSRDRRDRGYNEQFF
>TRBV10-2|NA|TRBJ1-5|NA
TGCGCCAGCAGTGAAGGACAGTCGGTTCAGCCCCAGCATTTT
CASSEGQSVQPQHF